This T cell receptor beta chain came from a study of graft-versus-host responses after intestinal transplantation. Background on the study: Among the recipients, transplants were multivisceral, liver-intestinal, or isolated intestinal. Following induction with anti-thymocyte globulin, all recipients were given tacrolimus and steroids for three to four years.

Findings and limits, study-wide: GvH clone levels peaked in circulation, and this peak was associated with early post-transplant HvG declines.

Method: immunoSEQ multiplex PCR; TCRdb's copy keeps in-frame clones and lacks some. Here the sample spans tens of thousands of clones, approximately 92% being singletons. As concerns this clone: Its cognate antigen is unknown.

This receptor was taken from a human patient who received an intestinal transplant, so some T cells may come from the graft donor. The sample was PBMCs, taken about 37 weeks after intestinal transplant.

CDR3 coding DNA: TGTGCCAGCAGCCCAGCGGTGGGCAGGTCGAACACTGAAGCTTTCTTT. This translates into CASSPAVGRSNTEAFF. The genes are TRBV11-2 and TRBJ1-1; D is ambiguous. Per the germline V gene, CDR1 is SGHAT and CDR2 is FQNNGV. Trimming removed 5 bases from V and 1 base from J, with 17 bases in between. The CDR3 sequence is 16 residues long.